The rows below give T cell receptor beta chains drawn from one sample of a study of cytomegalovirus exposure and HLA in healthy donors. Produced via immunoSEQ multiplex PCR; TCRdb's table is partial and in-frame only. The sample carries approximately 170,000 clones, about 84% recorded once. What was sequenced was PBMCs. The receptor source for this set is a middle-aged man in good health and CMV-seropositive. CDR3s include the opening cysteine and the closing phenylalanine or tryptophan. Fields, in order: CDR3 length, clone size, J gene, V gene, CDR3 protein. Clone size is given for some rows only: seen once, a few or many times, or a class if the clone is expanded.

cdr3_length: 15; clone_size: -; j_call: TRBJ2-5; v_call: TRBV12-5; cdr3_aa: CASGPGTSMRETQYF
cdr3_length: 15; clone_size: -; j_call: TRBJ2-4; v_call: TRBV5-4; cdr3_aa: CASSLIAGDLNIQYF
cdr3_length: 12; clone_size: few; j_call: TRBJ2-1; v_call: TRBV2; cdr3_aa: CASSLEADEQFF
cdr3_length: 12; clone_size: once; j_call: TRBJ1-2; v_call: TRBV28; cdr3_aa: CASSRQGYGYTF
cdr3_length: 16; clone_size: -; j_call: TRBJ2-1; v_call: TRBV4-1; cdr3_aa: CASSQDTAGGRNEQFF
cdr3_length: 16; clone_size: -; j_call: TRBJ1-1; v_call: TRBV7-3; cdr3_aa: CASSSTNIGTYTEAFF
cdr3_length: 15; clone_size: -; j_call: TRBJ2-4; v_call: TRBV7-3; cdr3_aa: CASSPGTSRLDIQYF
cdr3_length: 15; clone_size: -; j_call: TRBJ2-3; v_call: TRBV28; cdr3_aa: CASSLTEINTDTQYF
cdr3_length: 14; clone_size: once; j_call: TRBJ1-1; v_call: TRBV28; cdr3_aa: CASRPQLLNTEAFF
cdr3_length: 11; clone_size: -; j_call: TRBJ2-5; v_call: TRBV20-1; cdr3_aa: CSTDFRETQYF
cdr3_length: 17; clone_size: -; j_call: TRBJ1-1; v_call: TRBV27; cdr3_aa: CASSLVRWADTGTEAFF
cdr3_length: 14; clone_size: few; j_call: TRBJ2-2; v_call: TRBV15; cdr3_aa: CATSRDGGPGELFF
cdr3_length: 13; clone_size: -; j_call: TRBJ1-1; v_call: TRBV5-1; cdr3_aa: CASSLLRNTEAFF
cdr3_length: 16; clone_size: once; j_call: TRBJ2-7; v_call: TRBV27; cdr3_aa: CASSFSTGVPTYEQYF
cdr3_length: 12; clone_size: -; j_call: TRBJ2-7; v_call: TRBV19; cdr3_aa: CASSGAAYEQYF
cdr3_length: 14; clone_size: -; j_call: TRBJ1-4; v_call: TRBV27; cdr3_aa: CASSPRDHNEKLFF
cdr3_length: 15; clone_size: -; j_call: TRBJ1-5; v_call: TRBV6-6; cdr3_aa: CASSYSGQSNQPQHF
cdr3_length: 16; clone_size: -; j_call: TRBJ2-7; v_call: TRBV28; cdr3_aa: CASSFGGSGRYYEQYF
cdr3_length: 16; clone_size: -; j_call: TRBJ2-3; v_call: TRBV5-1; cdr3_aa: CASSRIAGGPSDTQYF
cdr3_length: 17; clone_size: -; j_call: TRBJ1-3; v_call: TRBV2; cdr3_aa: CASSAGWTTRTGNTIYF
cdr3_length: 15; clone_size: -; j_call: TRBJ1-1; v_call: TRBV7-9; cdr3_aa: CASSFGGGTSTEAFF
cdr3_length: 16; clone_size: -; j_call: TRBJ1-1; v_call: TRBV27; cdr3_aa: CASSRWTGPENTEAFF
cdr3_length: 15; clone_size: -; j_call: TRBJ2-6; v_call: TRBV5-1; cdr3_aa: CASMSQGSGANVLTF
cdr3_length: 15; clone_size: -; j_call: TRBJ1-2; v_call: TRBV7-9; cdr3_aa: CASSLVTEGSRGYTF
cdr3_length: 11; clone_size: -; j_call: TRBJ1-1; v_call: TRBV28; cdr3_aa: CASSLGQEAFF
cdr3_length: 14; clone_size: once; j_call: TRBJ1-1; v_call: TRBV18; cdr3_aa: CASSPGTGDTEAFF
cdr3_length: 14; clone_size: -; j_call: TRBJ1-1; v_call: TRBV18; cdr3_aa: CASSPPGRSNEAFF
cdr3_length: 11; clone_size: -; j_call: TRBJ2-2; v_call: TRBV30; cdr3_aa: CARAFSGELFF
cdr3_length: 15; clone_size: -; j_call: TRBJ2-1; v_call: TRBV7-9; cdr3_aa: CASSPERGGNNEQFF
cdr3_length: 12; clone_size: -; j_call: TRBJ1-1; v_call: TRBV6-5; cdr3_aa: CATEGASTEAFF
cdr3_length: 15; clone_size: -; j_call: TRBJ2-3; v_call: TRBV6-5; cdr3_aa: CASTPPGQGTDTQYF
cdr3_length: 16; clone_size: -; j_call: TRBJ2-7; v_call: TRBV9; cdr3_aa: CASSVGGGSPAYEQYF
cdr3_length: 13; clone_size: few; j_call: TRBJ2-5; v_call: TRBV25-1; cdr3_aa: CASSEKGGETQYF
cdr3_length: 13; clone_size: once; j_call: TRBJ2-5; v_call: TRBV5-1; cdr3_aa: CASSFPGEQTQYF
cdr3_length: 18; clone_size: once; j_call: TRBJ2-1; v_call: TRBV5-4; cdr3_aa: CASSLGVGRASGSNEQFF
cdr3_length: 13; clone_size: -; j_call: TRBJ2-1; v_call: TRBV5-4; cdr3_aa: CASSLALANEQFF
cdr3_length: 14; clone_size: -; j_call: TRBJ1-1; v_call: TRBV11-3; cdr3_aa: CASSIQGANTEAFF
cdr3_length: 15; clone_size: few; j_call: TRBJ1-3; v_call: TRBV7-9; cdr3_aa: CASSLVQGGGNTIYF
cdr3_length: 15; clone_size: -; j_call: TRBJ2-7; v_call: TRBV5-5; cdr3_aa: CASSFQPGQGIQQYF
cdr3_length: 16; clone_size: few; j_call: TRBJ2-7; v_call: TRBV28; cdr3_aa: CASSSRGTSGFYEQYF
cdr3_length: 16; clone_size: -; j_call: TRBJ1-5; v_call: TRBV28; cdr3_aa: CASSLARQGGNQPQHF
cdr3_length: 14; clone_size: -; j_call: TRBJ2-7; v_call: TRBV7-8; cdr3_aa: CASSFTDTHYEQYF
cdr3_length: 14; clone_size: -; j_call: TRBJ1-1; v_call: TRBV6-6; cdr3_aa: CASSYGRGNTEAFF
cdr3_length: 13; clone_size: -; j_call: TRBJ1-6; v_call: TRBV5-4; cdr3_aa: CASSLGTETPLHF
cdr3_length: 14; clone_size: -; j_call: TRBJ2-6; v_call: TRBV29-1; cdr3_aa: CSVGQGSGANVLTF
cdr3_length: 12; clone_size: -; j_call: TRBJ2-2; v_call: TRBV28; cdr3_aa: CASSSGFGELFF
cdr3_length: 14; clone_size: -; j_call: TRBJ2-3; v_call: TRBV9; cdr3_aa: CASSVAIHTDTQYF
cdr3_length: 16; clone_size: -; j_call: TRBJ2-3; v_call: TRBV4-1; cdr3_aa: CASSQVVQRSTDTQYF